This note documents a single TCR beta chain sequence. This specimen comes from a study of blood T cell repertoires in COVID-19. About the research overall: Sources were T cells, B-cell-depleted T cells, or PBMCs; the material itself was cDNA or gDNA.

Cohort assignment relied on participant-reported clinical history. Donors in Cohort 3 counted as recovered after two negative PCRs, clearance, or symptom resolution. This CDR3 is built from 12 residues. From germline, CDR1 is SGDLS and CDR2 YYNGEE. V shed 0 bases and J shed 10 bases, with 10 bases lying between them. How the authors handled the data: By means of reference gene primer amplification, nucleated cell counts were estimated. Sequencing used immunoSEQ multiplex PCR; TCRdb keeps in-frame clones, though not all of them. The V and J calls and clone size are taken from that table; D and trimming were inferred from the DNA. The sample holds roughly 330,000 clones; around 86% are singletons and the top ten take about 9.4%.

V gene TRBV9 combines with J gene TRBJ1-1, with D maybe TRBD1 (6 bases). The sample was PBMCs or T cells enriched from blood (not recorded which). This TCR came from a woman aged 18 to 35 who had recovered from COVID-19. The CDR3 is CASSVGRTVAFF. The CDR3, as DNA: TGTGCCAGCAGCGTAGGGCGGACAGTAGCTTTCTTT.